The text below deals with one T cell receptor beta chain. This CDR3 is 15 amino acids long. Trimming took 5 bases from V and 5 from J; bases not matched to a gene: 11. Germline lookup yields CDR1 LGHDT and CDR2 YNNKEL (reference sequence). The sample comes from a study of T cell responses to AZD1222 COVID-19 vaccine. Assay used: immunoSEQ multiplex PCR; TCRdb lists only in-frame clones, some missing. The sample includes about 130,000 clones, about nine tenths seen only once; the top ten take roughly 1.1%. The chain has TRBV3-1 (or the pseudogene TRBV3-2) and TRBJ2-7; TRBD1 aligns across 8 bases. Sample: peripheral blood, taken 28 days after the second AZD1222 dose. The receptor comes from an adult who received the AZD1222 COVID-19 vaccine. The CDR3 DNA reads TGTGCCAGCAGCTCCGTCGACAGGGGTAGCGACGAGCAGTACTTC. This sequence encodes CASSSVDRGSDEQYF.